The 23 T cell receptor beta chains given below trace back to one sample, sequenced in a study of T-cell memory formation after mild COVID-19. TCRdb reprocessed the 5' RACE reads with MiXCR, giving one entry per CDR3 protein. Of about 140,000 distinct CDR3 sequences listed, 14% are singletons. Sample: PBMCs or a T cell subset sorted from them (not recorded which). The receptors were sampled from an adult woman who had mild COVID-19 (a few samples of this study predate the infection). Cell type and time point are not known.

This clonotype was picked up a small number of times. V gene TRBV12-3 or TRBV12-4 combines with J gene TRBJ1-2, with D hard to call. The CDR3 runs to 13 residues. With 4 bases removed from V and 3 bases from J, the gap between germline ends came to 9 bases. CDR3 loop: CASSWEGYYGYTF. For the CDR3, the DNA is TGTGCCAGCAGTTGGGAGGGTTACTATGGCTACACCTTC.

In its sample, this clonotype was seen a few times. V gene TRBV30 combines with J gene TRBJ1-2, with no clear D. The V end lost 0 bases, the J end lost 0 bases, and 14 bases lay between the germline ends. CDR1 is GTSNPN and CDR2 is SVGIG in the germline V gene (reference sequence). CDR3 length: 16 amino acids. CDR3 residues: CAWSVRGHLANYGYTF. CDR3 coding DNA: TGTGCCTGGAGTGTACGTGGTCACTTAGCTAACTATGGCTACACCTTC.

This clonotype was found a few times. The chain recombines TRBV5-1 with TRBJ2-7; the D call may be TRBD1 or TRBD2 (5 bases each). Germline values: CDR1 SGHRS, CDR2 YFSETQ. The CDR3 contains 15 residues. V lost 0 bases to trimming and J lost 7 bases, with 17 bases between them. This chain's CDR3 is CASSLGTGSAEEQYF. CDR3 coding DNA: TGCGCCAGCAGCTTGGGAACAGGTTCAGCGGAGGAGCAGTACTTC.

The DNA for the CDR3 is TGTGCCAGCAGCTTAGTTTCGTCCGATTATAGCAATCAGCCCCAGCATTTT. It specifies CASSLVSSDYSNQPQHF. The chain links TRBV7-2 to TRBJ1-5; unclear D gene. The CDR3 is made up of 17 amino acids. Trimming took off 1 base at V and 0 bases at J, with 13 bases between the two ends. Germline V gene lookup returns CDR1 SGHTA and CDR2 FQGNSA.

This clonotype was recorded a few times. The chain couples TRBV12-3 or TRBV12-4 to TRBJ1-1, with D possibly being TRBD1 (5 bases). This CDR3 has 14 residues. V shed 4 bases and J shed 3 bases, with 12 bases lying between them. CDR3 in DNA: TGTGCCAGCAGTTCGGAGGGAGGGGACACTGAAGCTTTCTTT. Translating it yields CASSSEGGDTEAFF.

This clonotype was counted only a few times. The chain joins TRBV7-2 to TRBJ2-1, with D hard to call. The CDR3 runs to 13 residues. Germline V gene lookup returns CDR1 SGHTA and CDR2 FQGNSA. V lost 5 bases, J lost 9 bases, and 14 bases lay in between. The CDR3 loop is CASSHTDRLEQFF. For the CDR3, the DNA is TGTGCCAGCAGCCACACGGACCGACTTGAGCAGTTCTTC.

This clonotype has only a few counts. The chain employs TRBV20-1 and TRBJ1-1; possible D gene TRBD1, 6 bases. CDR1 and CDR2 from the germline V gene are DFQATT and SNEGSKA (reference sequence). The CDR3 contains 22 residues. Trimming cost V 0 bases and J 5 bases, with 37 bases left between them. The CDR3 sequence is CSARDIVRPSLQPKRRGTEAFF. The CDR3 nucleotides read TGCAGTGCTAGAGATATCGTCCGCCCATCCCTACAACCTAAGAGGAGGGGGACTGAAGCTTTCTTT.

This clonotype occurred a few times. V gene TRBV5-4 combines with J gene TRBJ1-1; no clear D. The CDR3 is 13 amino acids. Between the trimmed V and J ends, which lost 4 bases and 7 bases, there was a span of 14 bases. CDR1 and CDR2 from the germline V gene are SGHNT and YYREEE (reference sequence). The CDR3 DNA reads as TGTGCCAGCAGCCCGAGATCTGAACATGAAGCTTTCTTT. Its translation: CASSPRSEHEAFF.

V and J are TRBV27 and TRBJ1-3, with TRBD1 identical over 7 bases. V was clipped by 3 bases and J by 2 bases; unmatched bases: 4. The CDR3 is made up of 15 amino acids. Germline CDR1 MNHEY, CDR2 SMNVEV (reference sequence). The CDR3 reads CASSFGQGAGNTIYF. CDR3 DNA: TGTGCCAGCAGTTTTGGGCAGGGGGCTGGAAACACCATATATTTT.

This clonotype has a handful of counts. J is TRBJ2-2 and V is TRBV5-1; TRBD1 matches at 7 bases. Germline V gives CDR1 SGHRS, CDR2 YFSETQ. With V trimmed by 0 bases and J by 1 base, 3 bases remained unmatched. The CDR3 extends over 16 amino acids. The CDR3 DNA follows: TGCGCCAGCAGCTTGGATTGGACAGGGAACACCGGGGAGCTGTTTTTT. Its translation is CASSLDWTGNTGELFF.

This clonotype came up a few times. This chain uses TRBV7-2 with TRBJ2-1; unclear D gene. This CDR3 is 16 amino acids long. V shed 0 bases and J shed 2 bases, with 11 bases lying between them. Germline lookup yields CDR1 SGHTA and CDR2 FQGNSA. In nucleotides, the CDR3 is TGTGCCAGCAGCTTAGCTCTAGATGGAGCCTACAATGAGCAGTTCTTC. Translating gives CASSLALDGAYNEQFF. The full variable domain, rest sourced from reference TRBV7-2 and TRBJ2-1, is GAGVSQSPSNKVTEKGKDVELRCDPISGHTALYWYRQSLGQGLEFLIYFQGNSAPDKSGLPSDRFSAERTGGSVSTLTIQRTQQEDSAVYLCASSLALDGAYNEQFFGPGTRLTVL.

V and J are TRBV11-3 and TRBJ2-6; D possibly matches TRBD1 or TRBD2 (5 bases each). The V gene lost 5 bases and the J gene lost 2 bases, with 10 bases spanning the gap. CDR1 is SGHNT, CDR2 YENEEA, per germline. This CDR3 has 15 amino acids. CDR3 in amino acids: CASSPGRAGANVLTF. The CDR3 coding sequence is TGTGCCAGCAGCCCAGGGAGAGCTGGGGCCAACGTCCTGACTTTC. Full variable domain (rest looked up from reference TRBV11-3 and TRBJ2-6): EAGVVQSPRYKIIEKKQPVAFWCNPISGHNTLYWYLQNLGQGPELLIRYENEEAVDDSQLPKDRFSAERLKGVDSTLKIQPAELGDSAVYLCASSPGRAGANVLTFGAGSRLTVL.

The J gene is TRBJ1-1, the V gene TRBV7-9, with 12 bases identical to TRBD1. The J segment lost 2 bases and the V segment lost 7 bases, leaving 8 bases of the junction unmatched. From germline, CDR1 is SEHNR and CDR2 FQNEAQ (reference sequence). CDR3 length equals 16 residues. The CDR3 sequence: CASTLRDRGPNTEAFF. CDR3 sequence (DNA): TGTGCCAGCACCCTCAGGGACAGGGGGCCAAACACTGAAGCTTTCTTT.

The table lists this clonotype with a few counts. The chain recombines TRBV7-9 with TRBJ1-1; the D is unclear. V was shortened by 1 base and J by 4 bases, with 4 bases between the two germline ends. Per germline, CDR1 SEHNR and CDR2 FQNEAQ (reference sequence). The CDR3 sequence is 12 residues long. The CDR3 loop is CASSLEFTEAFF. CDR3 DNA sequence: TGTGCCAGCAGCTTAGAGTTCACTGAAGCTTTCTTT.

This clonotype was seen a handful of times. V gene TRBV7-9 combines with J gene TRBJ2-1; 8 nucleotides agree with TRBD2. The germline CDR1 and CDR2 sequences are SEHNR and FQNEAQ (reference sequence). This CDR3 spans 14 amino acids. V dropped 5 bases and J dropped 9; count of bases not matched to a gene: 9. The CDR3 loop reads CASSPFPTSGEQFF. In DNA form, the CDR3 reads TGTGCCAGCAGCCCCTTCCCCACTAGCGGTGAGCAGTTCTTC.

The chain is built from TRBV6-5 and TRBJ2-7; D unresolved. CDR1 MNHEY and CDR2 SVGAGI come from the germline V gene. The length of the CDR3 is 13 residues. V lost 0 bases, J lost 1 base, and 4 bases lay in between. CDR3 loop: CASSYSASYEQYF. The CDR3, as DNA: TGTGCCAGCAGTTACTCGGCGTCCTACGAGCAGTACTTC.

The V gene is TRBV27, the J gene TRBJ2-7, with D unclear. This CDR3 comprises 13 residues. Per the germline V gene, CDR1 is MNHEY and CDR2 is SMNVEV (reference sequence). V gave up 2 bases and J gave up 3 bases, with 8 bases separating them. The chain's CDR3 is CASSLTNNYEQYF. Here the CDR3 DNA reads TGTGCCAGCAGTTTAACTAATAACTACGAGCAGTACTTC.

The chain recombines TRBV7-8 with TRBJ2-3, with D unresolved. CDR1 SGHVS and CDR2 FQNEAQ come from the germline V gene. This CDR3 region has 12 residues. V lost 5 bases and J 6 bases, leaving 9 bases between the germline ends. CDR3: CASSNLLDTQYF. CDR3 coding DNA: TGTGCCAGCAGCAATTTACTCGATACGCAGTATTTT.

The genes are TRBV2 and TRBJ2-1; D is unresolved. Germline lookup yields CDR1 SNHLY and CDR2 FYNNEI. V lost 6 bases, J lost 4 bases, and 13 bases lay in between. The CDR3 covers 14 residues. The CDR3, as DNA: TGTGCCAGCAGCGACCACCCCGGTTACAATGAGCAGTTCTTC. Translated: CASSDHPGYNEQFF.

The genes are TRBV12-3 or TRBV12-4 and TRBJ2-7, with no clear D. V was clipped by 5 bases and J by 1 base, with 12 bases between them. This CDR3 comprises 14 residues. The CDR3 here is CASSAPGLSYEQYF. The DNA for the CDR3 is TGTGCCAGCAGTGCCCCCGGGTTATCCTACGAGCAGTACTTC.

This clonotype was counted many times. The rearrangement uses TRBV7-3 and TRBJ1-1; perhaps TRBD1 as D (6 bases). Per the germline V gene, CDR1 is SGHTA and CDR2 is FQGTGA. Trimming took 5 bases from V and 5 from J, leaving 15 bases between them. This CDR3 contains 14 residues. The CDR3 sequence: CASSQQGMGTEAFF. Here the CDR3 DNA reads TGTGCCAGCAGCCAACAGGGAATGGGGACTGAAGCTTTCTTT.

This clonotype turned up a few times. This chain links TRBV23-1 with TRBJ2-6, with D unclear. TRBV23-1 is an ORF, and what it does is uncertain. CDR3 size: 13 residues. The V gene lost 9 bases and the J gene lost 4 bases, with 10 bases spanning the gap. The CDR3 loop is CARAQVGANVLTF. The DNA of the CDR3 is TGCGCCAGAGCTCAGGTCGGGGCCAACGTCCTGACTTTC.

The rearrangement uses TRBV24-1 and TRBJ1-1; 8 bases map to TRBD1. Germline loops: CDR1 KGHDR, CDR2 SFDVKD. The CDR3 totals 14 residues. V was clipped by 2 bases and J by 4 bases; unmatched bases: 2. The CDR3 DNA sequence: TGTGCCACCAGTGATTCAGGGGGCTTCACTGAAGCTTTCTTT. Amino acids: CATSDSGGFTEAFF.